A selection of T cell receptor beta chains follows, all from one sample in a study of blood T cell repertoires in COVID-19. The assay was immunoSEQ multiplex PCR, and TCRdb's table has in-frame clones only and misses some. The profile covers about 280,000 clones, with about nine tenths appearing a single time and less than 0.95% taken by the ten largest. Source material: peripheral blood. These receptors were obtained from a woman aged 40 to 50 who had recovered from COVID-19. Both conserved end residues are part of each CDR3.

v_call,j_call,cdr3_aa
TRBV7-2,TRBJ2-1,CASSTTSGRANEQFF
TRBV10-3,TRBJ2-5,CAISESTGRETQYF
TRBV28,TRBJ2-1,CASRADRGRVGNEQFF
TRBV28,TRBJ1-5,CASSWGSGNQPQHF
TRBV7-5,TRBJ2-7,CAIPRVEYEQYF
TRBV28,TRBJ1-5,CASSLGGSFTRPQHF
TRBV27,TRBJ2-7,CASRGLAGPYEQYF
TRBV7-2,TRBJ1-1,CASSLAGTGVNTEAFF
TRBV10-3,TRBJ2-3,CAISESRGAGDTQYF
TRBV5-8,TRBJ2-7,CASKISGSNEQYF
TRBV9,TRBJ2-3,CASSSGRALIPDTQYF
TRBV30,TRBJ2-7,CAWSPGGRSYEQYF
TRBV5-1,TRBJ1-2,CASSQGDRNDLDYGYTF
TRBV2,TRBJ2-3,CASSEGPRGRGATDTQYF
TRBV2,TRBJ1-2,CAGEVDGYGYTF
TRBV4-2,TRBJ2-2,CASSQEEGANTGELFF
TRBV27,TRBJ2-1,CASSLLSGDASYNEQFF
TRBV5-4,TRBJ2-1,CASSLASGVYNEQFF
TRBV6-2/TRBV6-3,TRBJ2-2,CASSWTSGSSGELFF
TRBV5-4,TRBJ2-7,CASSASWIAGVVDEQYF
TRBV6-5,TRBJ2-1,CAIIAASYNEQFF
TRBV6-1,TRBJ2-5,CASSEVYSGIPETQYF